The clone carrying this T cell receptor beta chain was seen at least ten times. This entry is derived from a study of neurological immune-mediated disorders. With 10-nucleotide random UMIs, 5'RACE was used to make the cDNA. Via MiXCR, TCRdb re-called the 5' RACE reads, giving one row per CDR3 protein. The profile shows about 38,000 distinct CDR3 sequences, approximately 5% of them singletons. Germline V lookup: CDR1 SGHKS, CDR2 YYEKEE (reference sequence). V was cut by 5 bases and J by 10 bases, with 25 bases left in between. The CDR3 runs 17 residues. The clonotype originates from a man younger than 30 in good health. Source material: CD4+ T cells from blood. J is TRBJ1-6 and V is TRBV5-5; possibly TRBD1 for D (5 bases). The CDR3 DNA reads as TGTGCCAGCAGTGGTGGGACGGCGAATGGGGAAGGCTCACCCCTCCACTTT. Its translation: CASSGGTANGEGSPLHF.